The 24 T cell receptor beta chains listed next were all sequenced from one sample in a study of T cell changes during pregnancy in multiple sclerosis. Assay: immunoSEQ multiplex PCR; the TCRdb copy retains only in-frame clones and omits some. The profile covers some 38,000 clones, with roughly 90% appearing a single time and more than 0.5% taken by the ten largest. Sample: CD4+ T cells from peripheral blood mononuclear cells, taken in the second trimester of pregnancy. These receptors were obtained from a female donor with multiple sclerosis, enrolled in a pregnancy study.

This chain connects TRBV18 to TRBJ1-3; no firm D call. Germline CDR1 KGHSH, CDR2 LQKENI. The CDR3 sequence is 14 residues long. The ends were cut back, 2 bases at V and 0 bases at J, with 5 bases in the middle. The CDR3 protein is CASSPGDSGNTIYF. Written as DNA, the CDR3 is TGTGCCAGCTCACCAGGAGACTCTGGAAACACCATATATTTT. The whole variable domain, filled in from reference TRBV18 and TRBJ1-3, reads NAGVMQNPRHLVRRRGQEARLRCSPMKGHSHVYWYRQLPEEGLKFMVYLQKENIIDESGMPKERFSAEFPKEGPSILRIQQVVRGDSAAYFCASSPGDSGNTIYFGEGSWLTVV.

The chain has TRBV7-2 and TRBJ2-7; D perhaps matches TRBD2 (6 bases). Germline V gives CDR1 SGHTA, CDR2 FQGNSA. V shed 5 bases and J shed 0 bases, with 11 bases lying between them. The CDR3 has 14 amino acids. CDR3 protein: CASSAAGTSYEQYF. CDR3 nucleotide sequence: TGTGCCAGCAGCGCCGCGGGGACCTCCTACGAGCAGTACTTC.

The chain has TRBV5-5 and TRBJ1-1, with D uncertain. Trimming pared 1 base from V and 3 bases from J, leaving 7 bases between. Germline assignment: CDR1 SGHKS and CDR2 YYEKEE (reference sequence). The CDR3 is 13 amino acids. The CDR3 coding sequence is TGTGCCAGCAGCTTGAGCGGGGACACTGAAGCTTTCTTT. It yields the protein CASSLSGDTEAFF.

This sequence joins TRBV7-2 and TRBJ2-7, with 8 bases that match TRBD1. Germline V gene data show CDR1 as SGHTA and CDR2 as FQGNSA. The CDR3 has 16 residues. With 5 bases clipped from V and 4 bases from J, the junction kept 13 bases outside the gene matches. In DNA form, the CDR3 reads TGTGCCAGCAGCCCCCAAGAGGGGACAGGAGGATACGAGCAGTACTTC. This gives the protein CASSPQEGTGGYEQYF.

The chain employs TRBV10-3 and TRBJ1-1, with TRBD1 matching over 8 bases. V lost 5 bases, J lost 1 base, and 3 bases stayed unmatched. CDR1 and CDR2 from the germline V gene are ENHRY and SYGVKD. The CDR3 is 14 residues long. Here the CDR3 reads CAISFGQGNTEAFF. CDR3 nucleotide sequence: TGTGCCATCAGTTTTGGACAGGGGAACACTGAAGCTTTCTTT.

The CDR3 loop reads CAISVGRGGTGQETQYF. The CDR3 DNA is TGTGCCATCAGTGTAGGAAGAGGGGGCACAGGGCAAGAGACCCAGTACTTC. The chain couples TRBV10-3 to TRBJ2-5, with 7 bases fitting TRBD1. CDR1 and CDR2 (germline): ENHRY, SYGVKD. The CDR3 sequence is 17 residues long. The trim removed 4 bases at V and 2 bases at J, leaving 13 bases unmatched.

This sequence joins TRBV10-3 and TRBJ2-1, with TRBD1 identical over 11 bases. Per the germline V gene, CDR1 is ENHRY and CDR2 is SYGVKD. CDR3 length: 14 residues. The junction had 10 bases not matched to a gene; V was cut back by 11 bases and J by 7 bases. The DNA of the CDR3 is TGTGCCTCCAATTCCGGACAGGGGGCGAATGAGCAGTTCTTC. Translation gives CASNSGQGANEQFF.

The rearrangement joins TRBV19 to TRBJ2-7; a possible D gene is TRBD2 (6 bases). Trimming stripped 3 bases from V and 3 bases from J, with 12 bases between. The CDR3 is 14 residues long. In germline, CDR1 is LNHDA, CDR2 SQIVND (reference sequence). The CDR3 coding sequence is TGTGCCAGTAGTATCGGGACTTCGGGCTACGAGCAGTACTTC. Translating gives CASSIGTSGYEQYF.

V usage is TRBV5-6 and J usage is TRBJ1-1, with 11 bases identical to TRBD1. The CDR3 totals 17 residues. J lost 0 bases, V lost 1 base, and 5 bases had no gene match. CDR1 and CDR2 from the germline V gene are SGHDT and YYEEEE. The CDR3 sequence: CASSLMGQGGMNTEAFF. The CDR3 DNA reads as TGTGCCAGCAGCTTGATGGGACAGGGGGGAATGAACACTGAAGCTTTCTTT. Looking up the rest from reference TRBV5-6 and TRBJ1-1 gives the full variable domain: DAGVTQSPTHLIKTRGQQVTLRCSPKSGHDTVSWYQQALGQGPQFIFQYYEEEERQRGNFPDRFSGHQFPNYSSELNVNALLLGDSALYLCASSLMGQGGMNTEAFFGQGTRLTVV.

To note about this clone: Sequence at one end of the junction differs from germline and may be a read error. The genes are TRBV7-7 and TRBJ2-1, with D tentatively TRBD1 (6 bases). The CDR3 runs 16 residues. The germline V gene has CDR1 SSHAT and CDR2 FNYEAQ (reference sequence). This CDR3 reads CASSLRHRDSYNEQFF. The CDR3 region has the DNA TGTGCTAGCAGCTTACGCCACAGGGACTCCTACAATGAGCAGTTCTTC.

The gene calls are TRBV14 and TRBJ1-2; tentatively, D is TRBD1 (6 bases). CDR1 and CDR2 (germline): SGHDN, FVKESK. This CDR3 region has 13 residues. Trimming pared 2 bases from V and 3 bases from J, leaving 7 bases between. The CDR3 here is CASSQQGYYGYTF. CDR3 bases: TGTGCCAGCAGCCAACAGGGGTACTATGGCTACACCTTC.

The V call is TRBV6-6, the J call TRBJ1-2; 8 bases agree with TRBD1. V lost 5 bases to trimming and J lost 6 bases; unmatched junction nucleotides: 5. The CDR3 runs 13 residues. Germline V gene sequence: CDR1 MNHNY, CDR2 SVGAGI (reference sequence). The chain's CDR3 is CASSADRADGYTF. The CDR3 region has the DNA TGTGCCAGCAGTGCGGACAGGGCTGATGGCTACACCTTC.

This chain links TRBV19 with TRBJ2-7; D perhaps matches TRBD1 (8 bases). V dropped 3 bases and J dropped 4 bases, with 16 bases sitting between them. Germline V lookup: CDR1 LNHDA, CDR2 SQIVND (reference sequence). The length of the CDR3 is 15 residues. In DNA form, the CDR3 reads TGTGCCAGTAGTATCGGGGGGACAGGAGTATACGAGCAGTACTTC. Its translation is CASSIGGTGVYEQYF.

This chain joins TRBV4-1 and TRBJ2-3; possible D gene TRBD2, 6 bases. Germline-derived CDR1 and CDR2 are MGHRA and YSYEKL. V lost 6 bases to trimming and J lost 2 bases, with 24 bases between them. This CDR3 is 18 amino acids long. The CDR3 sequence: CASSHDGGGKGNTDTQYF. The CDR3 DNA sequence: TGCGCCAGCAGTCACGACGGTGGGGGGAAGGGGAACACAGATACGCAGTATTTT.

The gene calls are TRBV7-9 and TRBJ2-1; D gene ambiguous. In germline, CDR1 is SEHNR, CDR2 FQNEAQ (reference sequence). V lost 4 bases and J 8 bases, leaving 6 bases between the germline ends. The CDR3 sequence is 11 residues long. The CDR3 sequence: CASSWADEQFF. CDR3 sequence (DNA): TGTGCCAGCAGCTGGGCCGATGAGCAGTTCTTC.

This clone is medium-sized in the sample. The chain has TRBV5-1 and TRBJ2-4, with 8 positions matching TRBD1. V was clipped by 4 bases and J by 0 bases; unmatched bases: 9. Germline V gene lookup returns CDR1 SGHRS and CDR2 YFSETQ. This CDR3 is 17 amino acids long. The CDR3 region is CASSLAGGPSAKNIQYF. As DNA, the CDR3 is TGCGCCAGCAGCCTGGCAGGGGGCCCCTCAGCCAAAAACATTCAGTACTTC.

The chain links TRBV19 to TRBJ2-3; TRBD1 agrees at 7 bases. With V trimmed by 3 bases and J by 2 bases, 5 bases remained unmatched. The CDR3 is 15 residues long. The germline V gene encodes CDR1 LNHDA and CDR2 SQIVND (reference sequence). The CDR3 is CASSMDRTHTDTQYF. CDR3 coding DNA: TGTGCCAGTAGTATGGACAGGACCCACACAGATACGCAGTATTTT.

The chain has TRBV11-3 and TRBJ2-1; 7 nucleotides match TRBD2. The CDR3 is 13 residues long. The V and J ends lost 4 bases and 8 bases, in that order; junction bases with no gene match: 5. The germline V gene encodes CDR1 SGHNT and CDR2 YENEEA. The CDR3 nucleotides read TGTGCCAGCAGCTCGGGACTAAGCGATGAGCAGTTCTTC. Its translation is CASSSGLSDEQFF. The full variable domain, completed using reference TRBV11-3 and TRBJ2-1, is EAGVVQSPRYKIIEKKQPVAFWCNPISGHNTLYWYLQNLGQGPELLIRYENEEAVDDSQLPKDRFSAERLKGVDSTLKIQPAELGDSAVYLCASSSGLSDEQFFGPGTRLTVL.

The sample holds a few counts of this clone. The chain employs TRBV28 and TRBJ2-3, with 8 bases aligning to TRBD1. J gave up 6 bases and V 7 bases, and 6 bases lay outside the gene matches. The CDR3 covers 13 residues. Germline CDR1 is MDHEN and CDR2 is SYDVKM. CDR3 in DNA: TGTGCCAGCAACACAGGGGGATCGGATACGCAGTATTTT. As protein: CASNTGGSDTQYF.

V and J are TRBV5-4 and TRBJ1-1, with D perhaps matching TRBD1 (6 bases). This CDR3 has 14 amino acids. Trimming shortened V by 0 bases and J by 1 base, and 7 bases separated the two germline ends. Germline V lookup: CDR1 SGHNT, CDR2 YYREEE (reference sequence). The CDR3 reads CASSLGGPNTEAFF. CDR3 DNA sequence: TGTGCCAGCAGCTTGGGGGGGCCGAACACTGAAGCTTTCTTT.

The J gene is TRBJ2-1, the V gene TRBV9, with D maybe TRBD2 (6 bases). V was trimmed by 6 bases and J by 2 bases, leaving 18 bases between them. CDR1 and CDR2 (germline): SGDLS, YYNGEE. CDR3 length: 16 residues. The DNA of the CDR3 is TGTGCCAGCATAAAAGGGTCAGGGACTCCCTACAATGAGCAGTTCTTC. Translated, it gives CASIKGSGTPYNEQFF.

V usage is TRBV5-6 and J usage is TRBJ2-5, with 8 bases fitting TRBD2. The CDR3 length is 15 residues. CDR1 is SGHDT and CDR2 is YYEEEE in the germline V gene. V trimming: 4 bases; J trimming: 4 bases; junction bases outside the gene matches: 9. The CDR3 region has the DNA TGTGCCAGCAGCCCGGGTGCGGGAGGTGGAGAGACCCAGTACTTC. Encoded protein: CASSPGAGGGETQYF.

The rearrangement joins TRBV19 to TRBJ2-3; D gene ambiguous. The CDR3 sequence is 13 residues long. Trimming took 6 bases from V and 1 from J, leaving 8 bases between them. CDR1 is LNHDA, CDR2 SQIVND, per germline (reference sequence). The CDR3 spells CASRSLGTDTQYF. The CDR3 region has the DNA TGTGCCAGTAGAAGCCTAGGCACAGATACGCAGTATTTT.

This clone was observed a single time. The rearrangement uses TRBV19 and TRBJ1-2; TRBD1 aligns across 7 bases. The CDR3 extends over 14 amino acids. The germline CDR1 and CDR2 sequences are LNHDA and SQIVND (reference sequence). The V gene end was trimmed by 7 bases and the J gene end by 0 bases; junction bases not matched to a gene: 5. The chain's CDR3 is CASTRDSANYGYTF. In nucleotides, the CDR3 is TGTGCCAGTACGCGGGACAGTGCTAACTATGGCTACACCTTC.